Listed below are T cell receptor beta chains from one sample, sequenced in a study of blood T cell repertoires in COVID-19. Sequencing used immunoSEQ multiplex PCR; TCRdb keeps in-frame clones, though not all of them. Counted here are some 300,000 clones, roughly 90% occurring once; the ten biggest clones make up 1.5% to 2%. Sequenced input: peripheral blood. The receptors here all came from a woman aged 30 to 39 with COVID-19, enrolled during active disease. CDR3s include the opening cysteine and the closing phenylalanine or tryptophan. D genes are given only for firm matches. Rows give clone size only sometimes, using once, few, many, or a class for an expanded clone.

once TRBJ1-5 TRBV4-1 TRBD1 TGCGCCAGCAGCCGCGTACAGGGGACGGGCAATCAGCCCCAGCATTTT CASSRVQGTGNQPQHF
NA TRBJ2-7 TRBV2 TRBD1 TGTGCCAGCAGTGAAGATGGGACAGTCTTCTCCTACGAGCAGTACTTC CASSEDGTVFSYEQYF
NA TRBJ1-5 TRBV19 NA TGTGCCAGTAGTATTATAACAGGGAGCAATCAGCCCCAGCATTTT CASSIITGSNQPQHF
NA TRBJ1-1 TRBV3-1/TRBV3-2 NA TGTGCCAGCAGCCAAGATTTATGCAGGCCCCTTATGATGCACACTGAAGCTTTCTTT CASSQDLCRPLMMHTEAFF
NA TRBJ2-1 TRBV4-1 TRBD1 TGCGCCAGTGGCCCGGGACAGGGGTTCTACAATGAGCAGTTCTTC CASGPGQGFYNEQFF
NA TRBJ2-5 TRBV6-5 TRBD2 TGTGCCAGCAGCGGCGGGGGGTTCCAAGAGACCCAGTACTTC CASSGGGFQETQYF
NA TRBJ1-5 TRBV7-8 NA TGTGCCAGCAGCTTAGTGCAGGGGTATCAGCCCCAGCATTTT CASSLVQGYQPQHF
NA TRBJ2-2 TRBV11-3 NA TGTGCCAGCAGCTCGGGACTGGGGAACGCCGGGGAGCTGTTTTTT CASSSGLGNAGELFF
few TRBJ2-3 TRBV7-8 NA TGTGCCAGCAGCGCGCGACCGACAGGGACACGGGGGAGGCAGTATTTT CASSARPTGTRGRQYF
NA TRBJ1-1 TRBV3-1/TRBV3-2 NA TGTGCCAGCAATCGAAGGGAGTTGAACACTGAAGCTTTCTTT CASNRRELNTEAFF
NA TRBJ1-1 TRBV2 NA TGTGCCAGCAGATTCGGGAACACTGAAGCTTTCTTT CASRFGNTEAFF
NA TRBJ1-1 TRBV19 TRBD1 TGTGCCAGTAGTCCCTTTGACAGGGGTTTAACTGAAGCTTTCTTT CASSPFDRGLTEAFF
NA TRBJ1-3 TRBV19 NA TGTGCCAGTAGTATTCTGGACAGTGCAGTTTCTGGAAACACCATATATTTT CASSILDSAVSGNTIYF
NA TRBJ1-5 TRBV6-5 NA NA CASTSVRDQPQHF
once TRBJ2-7 TRBV3-1/TRBV3-2 TRBD2 TGTGCCAGCAGTCCCCAGTCATTCCCGGGACTAGCGAGGCAGTACTTC CASSPQSFPGLARQYF
NA TRBJ1-2 TRBV10-3 NA TGTGCCATCAGTTCCCCGAGCGGATATGGCTACACCTTC CAISSPSGYGYTF
NA TRBJ1-1 TRBV10-3 NA TGTGCCATCAGCCCGGGGGTCGGCACTGAAGCTTTCTTT CAISPGVGTEAFF
NA TRBJ1-6 TRBV14 TRBD1 TGTGCCAGCAGCCGACAGGGCAATTCACCCCTCCACTTT CASSRQGNSPLHF
NA TRBJ2-7 TRBV7-9 NA TGTGCCAGCAGCTTACAGGCTTACGAGCAGTACTTC CASSLQAYEQYF
NA TRBJ2-7 TRBV7-2 TRBD2 TGTGCCAGCAGCTTGGATACTAGCGGGGGAAGAAAGCAGTACTTC CASSLDTSGGRKQYF
NA TRBJ1-3 TRBV6-5 TRBD1 TGTGCCAGCAGTTACTCCAACAGGGGGCCTGGAAACACCATATATTTT CASSYSNRGPGNTIYF
few TRBJ2-2 TRBV7-2 NA TGTGCCAGCAGCTCCTTCGCCGGGGAGCTGTTTTTT CASSSFAGELFF
NA TRBJ2-7 TRBV6-6 TRBD1 TGTGCCAGCAGGCCTGCCGGGACAGGGGGAACCTACGAGCAGTACTTC CASRPAGTGGTYEQYF
NA TRBJ1-5 TRBV30 TRBD1 TGTGCCTGGAGTCGACAGGGTGGTCAGCCCCAGCATTTT CAWSRQGGQPQHF
NA TRBJ2-5 TRBV7-2 TRBD2 TGTGCCAGCAGCTTAGGCGGGGGGGCTGAAGAGACCCAGTACTTC CASSLGGGAEETQYF
NA TRBJ2-1 TRBV15 TRBD2 TGTGCCACCAGCAGAGTGGGCGGGGGGGCATACAATGAGCAGTTCTTC CATSRVGGGAYNEQFF
once TRBJ1-4 TRBV3-1/TRBV3-2 NA TGTGCCAGCAGCCAAGTTAGCGAAAAACTGTTTTTT CASSQVSEKLFF
NA TRBJ2-7 TRBV6-1 NA TGTGCCAGCAGTGAATCCGGGACATATCCAAACGAGCAGTACTTC CASSESGTYPNEQYF
NA TRBJ2-1 TRBV2 NA TGTGCCAGCGGGGGCCAGCAGTTCTTC CASGGQQFF
NA TRBJ2-1 TRBV2 TRBD2 TGTGCCAGCATGCGGGGCGGGGGGGCCGCCAATGAGCAGTTCTTC CASMRGGGAANEQFF
NA TRBJ2-2 TRBV24-1 TRBD1 TGTGCCACCAGTGATAAAGGACAGGGCGACACCGGGGAGCTGTTTTTT CATSDKGQGDTGELFF
NA TRBJ1-2 TRBV11-2 TRBD1 TGTGCCAGCAGCTTAAAGGGGGCAGGCTATGGCTACACCTTC CASSLKGAGYGYTF
NA TRBJ2-1 TRBV7-6 TRBD1 TGTGCCAGCAGCTTGACGGACAGGGCCTACAATGAGCAGTTCTTC CASSLTDRAYNEQFF
once TRBJ1-5 TRBV18 NA TGTGCCAGCTCGAGATCCGGGGGCAATCAGCCCCAGCATTTT CASSRSGGNQPQHF
NA TRBJ2-2 TRBV21-1 NA TGTGCCAGCAGCAAAGAGAGAGACAGGGGGCTGGCCGGGGAGCTGTTTTTT CASSKERDRGLAGELFF
NA TRBJ2-2 TRBV27 NA TGTGCCAGCAGTCCCGGTTTGTCGGTCGGGGAGCTGTTTTTT CASSPGLSVGELFF
NA TRBJ1-4 TRBV2 TRBD1 TGTGCCGGAACGGACAGGAGAACTAATGAAAAACTGTTTTTT CAGTDRRTNEKLFF
once TRBJ2-3 TRBV7-2 TRBD2 TGTGCCAGCAGCTTACTACTAGCGGGGATCACAGATACGCAGTATTTT CASSLLLAGITDTQYF
once TRBJ1-3 TRBV7-9 NA TGTGCCAGCGGACCGGGGAACACCATATATTTT CASGPGNTIYF
NA TRBJ2-1 TRBV7-9 TRBD2 TGTGCCAGCAGCGCACGGACTAGCGGGGGACTCAATGAGCAGTTCTTC CASSARTSGGLNEQFF
NA TRBJ1-1 TRBV9 NA TGTGCCAGCAGCCCACTAATACAGGGTACTTTCTTT CASSPLIQGTFF
NA TRBJ2-1 TRBV7-2 TRBD2 TGTGCCAGCAGCTTTCTAGCGGGGGGGGCCAATGAGCAGTTCTTC CASSFLAGGANEQFF
NA TRBJ2-5 TRBV3-1/TRBV3-2 TRBD2 TGTGCCAGCAGCCAAGTCGGGACTAGCGGGGGAGAGACCCAGTACTTC CASSQVGTSGGETQYF
few TRBJ2-5 TRBV20-1 NA TGCAGTGCTAGTGCGGACAGAACTCGGTACTTC CSASADRTRYF
NA TRBJ2-1 TRBV10-3 NA TGTGCCATCAGGGCCTTTAGCGGCAATGAGCAGTTCTTC CAIRAFSGNEQFF